This TCR beta chain originates from a study of cytomegalovirus exposure and HLA in healthy donors. PCR employed 60 Vbeta and 13 Jbeta primers. Using immunoSEQ multiplex PCR, the repertoire was profiled, and TCRdb retains in-frame clones only, with some absent. The sample includes 100,000 to 150,000 clones, roughly 80% seen only once; the top ten take about 2%. Comments on this clone: Its antigen is not identified.

Germline V gene data show CDR1 as MGHRA and CDR2 as YSYEKL. With 4 bases clipped from V and 4 bases from J, the junction kept 2 bases outside the gene matches. The CDR3 is 15 residues long. Study-level findings and limits: Sequencing likely generated an artifact that appeared as a cluster of highly shared sequence variants. Presence/absence results assume similar sequencing depth per donor, which may not hold. Cytomegalovirus-associated status was assigned to about 170 TCR beta chains.

There were likely unrecorded immune exposures, though donors were nominally healthy when sampled. Sequencing used PBMCs. This clonotype originated in a man in his thirties or forties in good health and CMV-seronegative. The V call is TRBV4-1, the J call TRBJ2-1; 12 nucleotides line up with TRBD2. CDR3 nucleotides: TGCGCCAGCAGCCGAGGGACTAGCGGGTACAATGAGCAGTTCTTC. It codes for CASSRGTSGYNEQFF.